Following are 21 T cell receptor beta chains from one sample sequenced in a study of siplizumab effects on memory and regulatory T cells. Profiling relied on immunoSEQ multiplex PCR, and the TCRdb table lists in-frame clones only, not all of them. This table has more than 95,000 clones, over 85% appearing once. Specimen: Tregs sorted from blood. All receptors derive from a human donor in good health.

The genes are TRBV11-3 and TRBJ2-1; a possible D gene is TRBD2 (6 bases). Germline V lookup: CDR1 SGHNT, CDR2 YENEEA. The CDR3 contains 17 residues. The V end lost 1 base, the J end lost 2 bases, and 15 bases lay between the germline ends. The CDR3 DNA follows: TGTGCCAGCAGCTTAGGGGGCGCGGGGATCACCTACAATGAGCAGTTCTTC. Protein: CASSLGGAGITYNEQFF.

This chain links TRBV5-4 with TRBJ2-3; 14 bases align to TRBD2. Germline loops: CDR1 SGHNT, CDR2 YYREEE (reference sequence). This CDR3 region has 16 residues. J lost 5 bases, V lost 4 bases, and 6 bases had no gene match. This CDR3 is CASSQGLAGGGDTQYF. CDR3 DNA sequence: TGTGCCAGCAGCCAAGGACTAGCGGGAGGAGGAGATACGCAGTATTTT.

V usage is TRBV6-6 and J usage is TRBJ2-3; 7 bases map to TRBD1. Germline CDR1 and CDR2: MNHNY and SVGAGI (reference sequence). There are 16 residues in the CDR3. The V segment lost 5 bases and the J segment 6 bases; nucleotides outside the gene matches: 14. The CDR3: CASSRTGVVAMDTQYF. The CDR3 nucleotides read TGTGCCAGCAGTCGCACAGGGGTGGTAGCTATGGATACGCAGTATTTT.

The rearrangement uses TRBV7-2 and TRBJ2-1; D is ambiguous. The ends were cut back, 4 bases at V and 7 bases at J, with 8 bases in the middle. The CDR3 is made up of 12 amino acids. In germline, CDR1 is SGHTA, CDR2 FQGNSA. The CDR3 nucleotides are TGTGCCAGCAGCTGGGGTGGGAATGAGCAGTTCTTC. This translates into CASSWGGNEQFF.

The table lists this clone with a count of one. The CDR3 nucleotides read TGTGCCAGCAGCTTGGCCGGGACAGGGCTTGAAAAACTGTTTTTT. Residues: CASSLAGTGLEKLFF. V gene TRBV7-2 combines with J gene TRBJ1-4; 9 positions match TRBD1. CDR1 and CDR2 (germline): SGHTA, FQGNSA. The junction had 6 bases not matched to a gene; V was cut back by 3 bases and J by 7 bases. CDR3 length equals 15 residues.

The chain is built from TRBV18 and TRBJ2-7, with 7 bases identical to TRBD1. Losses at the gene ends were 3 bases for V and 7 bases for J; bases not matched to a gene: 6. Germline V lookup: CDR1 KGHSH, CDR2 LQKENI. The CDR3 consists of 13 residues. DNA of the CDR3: TGTGCCAGCTCACCGCAGGGACAGCGAGAGCAGTACTTC. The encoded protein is CASSPQGQREQYF.

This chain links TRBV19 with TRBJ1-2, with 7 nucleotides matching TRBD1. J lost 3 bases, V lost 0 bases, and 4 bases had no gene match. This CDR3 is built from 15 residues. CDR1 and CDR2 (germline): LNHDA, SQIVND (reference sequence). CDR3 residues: CASSIDPTGYYGYTF. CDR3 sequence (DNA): TGTGCCAGTAGTATAGACCCGACAGGGTACTATGGCTACACCTTC.

The CDR3 DNA reads TGCGCCAGCAGCCAAGAGGGTCGGGTCAGGCCCACCGGGGAGCTGTTTTTT. Protein: CASSQEGRVRPTGELFF. V and J are TRBV4-1 and TRBJ2-2; D is unresolved. V lost 0 bases and J lost 4, with 15 bases in between. Germline V gene sequence: CDR1 MGHRA, CDR2 YSYEKL. The CDR3 runs to 17 residues.

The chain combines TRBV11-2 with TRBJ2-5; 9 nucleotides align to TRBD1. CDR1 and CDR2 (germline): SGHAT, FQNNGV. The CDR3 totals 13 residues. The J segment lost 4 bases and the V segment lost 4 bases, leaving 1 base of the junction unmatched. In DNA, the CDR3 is TGTGCCAGCAGCTCACAGGGGGCAGAGACCCAGTACTTC. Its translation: CASSSQGAETQYF.

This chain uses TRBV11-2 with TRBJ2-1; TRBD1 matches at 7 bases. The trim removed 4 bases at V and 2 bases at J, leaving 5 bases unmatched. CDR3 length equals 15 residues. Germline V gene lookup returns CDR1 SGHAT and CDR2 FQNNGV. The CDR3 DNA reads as TGTGCCAGCAGCTCCAGGACAGGTACCTACAATGAGCAGTTCTTC. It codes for CASSSRTGTYNEQFF.

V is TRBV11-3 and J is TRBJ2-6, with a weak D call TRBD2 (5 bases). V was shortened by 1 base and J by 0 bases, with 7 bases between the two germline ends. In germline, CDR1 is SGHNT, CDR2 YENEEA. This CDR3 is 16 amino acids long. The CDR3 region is CASSLGGNSGANVLTF. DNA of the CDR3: TGTGCCAGCAGCTTAGGAGGGAACTCTGGGGCCAACGTCCTGACTTTC.

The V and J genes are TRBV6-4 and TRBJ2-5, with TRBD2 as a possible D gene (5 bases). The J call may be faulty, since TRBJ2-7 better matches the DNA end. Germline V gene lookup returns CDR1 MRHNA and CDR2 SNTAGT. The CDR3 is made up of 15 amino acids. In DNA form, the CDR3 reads TGTGCCAGCAGTGACTTATGGGAGCGCTCCTACGAGCAGTACTTC. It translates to CASSDLWERSYEQYF.

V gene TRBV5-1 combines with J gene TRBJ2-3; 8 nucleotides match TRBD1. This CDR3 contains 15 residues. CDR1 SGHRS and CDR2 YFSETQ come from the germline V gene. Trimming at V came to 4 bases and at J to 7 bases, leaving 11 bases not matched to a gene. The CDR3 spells CASSPDRARSNTQYF. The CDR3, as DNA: TGCGCCAGCAGCCCGGACAGGGCCAGAAGCAATACGCAGTATTTT.

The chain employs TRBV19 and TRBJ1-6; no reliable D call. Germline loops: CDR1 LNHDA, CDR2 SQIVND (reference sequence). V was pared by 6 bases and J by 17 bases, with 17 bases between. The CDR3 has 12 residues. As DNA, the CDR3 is TGTGCCAGTAGGAGCTGGCAAGGCCCCATCCACTTT. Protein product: CASRSWQGPIHF.

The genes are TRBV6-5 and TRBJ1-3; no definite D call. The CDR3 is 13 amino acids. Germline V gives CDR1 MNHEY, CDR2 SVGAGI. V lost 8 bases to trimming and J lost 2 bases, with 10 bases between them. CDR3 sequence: CASEGGPGNTIYF. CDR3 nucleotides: TGTGCCAGCGAGGGAGGACCTGGAAACACCATATATTTT.

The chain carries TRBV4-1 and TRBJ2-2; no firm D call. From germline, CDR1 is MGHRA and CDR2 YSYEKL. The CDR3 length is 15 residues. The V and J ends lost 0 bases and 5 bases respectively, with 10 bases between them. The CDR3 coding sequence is TGCGCCAGCAGCCAAGATGCCCGTAGGACCGGGGAGCTGTTTTTT. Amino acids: CASSQDARRTGELFF.

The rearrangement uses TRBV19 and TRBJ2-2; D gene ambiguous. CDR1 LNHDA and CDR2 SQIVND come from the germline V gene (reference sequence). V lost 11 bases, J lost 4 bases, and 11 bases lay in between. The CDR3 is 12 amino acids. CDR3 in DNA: TGTGCCGCACAAGGTTTCACCGGGGAGCTGTTTTTT. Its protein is CAAQGFTGELFF.

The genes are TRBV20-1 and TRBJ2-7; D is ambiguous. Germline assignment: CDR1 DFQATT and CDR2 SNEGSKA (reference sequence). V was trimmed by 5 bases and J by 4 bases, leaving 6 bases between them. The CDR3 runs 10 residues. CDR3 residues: CSADVYEQYF. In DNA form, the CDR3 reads TGCAGTGCTGACGTTTACGAGCAGTACTTC.

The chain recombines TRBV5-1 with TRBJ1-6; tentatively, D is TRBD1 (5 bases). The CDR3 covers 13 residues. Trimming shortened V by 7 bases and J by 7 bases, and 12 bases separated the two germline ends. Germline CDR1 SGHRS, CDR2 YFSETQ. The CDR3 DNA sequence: TGCGCCAGCCGGGACGGTCAGAATTCACCCCTCCACTTT. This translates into CASRDGQNSPLHF.

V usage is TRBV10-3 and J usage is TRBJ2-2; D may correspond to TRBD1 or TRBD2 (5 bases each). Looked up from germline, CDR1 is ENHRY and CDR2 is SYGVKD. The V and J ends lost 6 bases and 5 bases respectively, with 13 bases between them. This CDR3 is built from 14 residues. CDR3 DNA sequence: TGTGCCATCAGAAGCCAGGGAGTAACCGGGGAGCTGTTTTTT. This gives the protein CAIRSQGVTGELFF.

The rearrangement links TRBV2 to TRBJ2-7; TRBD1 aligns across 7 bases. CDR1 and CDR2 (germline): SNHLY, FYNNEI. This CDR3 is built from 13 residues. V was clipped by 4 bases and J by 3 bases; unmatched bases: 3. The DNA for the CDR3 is TGTGCCAGCAGTGGACAGGGCCTCTACGAGCAGTACTTC. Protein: CASSGQGLYEQYF.